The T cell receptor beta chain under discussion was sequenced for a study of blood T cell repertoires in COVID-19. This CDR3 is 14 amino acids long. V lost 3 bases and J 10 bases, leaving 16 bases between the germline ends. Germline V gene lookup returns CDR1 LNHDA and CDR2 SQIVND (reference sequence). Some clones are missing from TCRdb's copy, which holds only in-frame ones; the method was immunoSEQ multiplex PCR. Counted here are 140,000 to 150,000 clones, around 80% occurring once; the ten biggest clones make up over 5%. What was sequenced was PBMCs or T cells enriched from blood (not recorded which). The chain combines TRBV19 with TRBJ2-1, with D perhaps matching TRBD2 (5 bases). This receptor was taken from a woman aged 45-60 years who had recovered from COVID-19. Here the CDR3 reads CASSMKPRSGEQFF. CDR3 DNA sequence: TGTGCCAGTAGTATGAAGCCTCGCTCGGGAGAGCAGTTCTTC.